This record concerns one T cell receptor beta chain sequence. The CDR3 sequence is 16 residues long. V shed 5 bases, J shed 4 bases, and the junction held 9 bases outside the gene matches. Germline-derived CDR1 and CDR2 are KGHSH and LQKENI. This record comes from a study of cytomegalovirus exposure and HLA in healthy donors. PCR used 60 Vbeta primers and 13 Jbeta primers. TCRdb keeps only in-frame clones here, not all; method: immunoSEQ multiplex PCR. The sample includes roughly 140,000 clones, approximately 82% of them seen just once. Sequencing used PBMCs. The receptor was isolated from a woman aged 55 to 70 in good health and CMV-seropositive. This rearrangement joins TRBV18 to TRBJ2-3, with 10 bases that match TRBD1. The CDR3 loop reads CASSNKLDRGSDTQYF. The CDR3, as DNA: TGTGCCAGCTCAAATAAGTTGGACAGGGGGTCAGATACGCAGTATTTT.